This TCR beta chain was captured in a study of blood T cell repertoires in COVID-19. Across the study: The cDNA or gDNA used as material had been derived from T cells, B-cell-depleted T cells, or PBMCs.

Authors' processing steps: Estimation of nucleated cell counts relied on the amplification of reference gene primers. The repertoire was sequenced with immunoSEQ multiplex PCR; TCRdb's copy has only in-frame clones and lacks some. V and J calls and clone size are copied from that table; D and trimming were computed from the DNA. The table has more than 140,000 clones, approximately 83% seen once; the top ten hold more than 1.5%. The V gene lost 6 bases and the J gene lost 5 bases, with 16 bases spanning the gap. Germline loops: CDR1 LNHDA, CDR2 SQIVND (reference sequence). The CDR3 is 15 residues long.

The sequenced sample was peripheral blood. The chain combines TRBV19 with TRBJ2-2, with D maybe TRBD1 (6 bases). The receptor was derived from a human donor in a cohort sampled during active COVID-19. CDR3 region: CASRNDRPVTGELFF. CDR3 DNA sequence: TGTGCCAGTAGGAACGACAGGCCGGTTACCGGGGAGCTGTTTTTT. The variable domain in full, with the rest retrieved from reference TRBV19 and TRBJ2-2, is DGGITQSPKYLFRKEGQNVTLSCEQNLNHDAMYWYRQDPGQGLRLIYYSQIVNDFQKGDIAEGYSVSREKKESFPLTVTSAQKNPTAFYLCASRNDRPVTGELFFGEGSRLTVL.